These 20 T cell receptor beta chains originate from one sample sequenced in a study of T cells in Graves' hyperthyroidism and ophthalmopathy (dated by TCRdb to the late 2010s). The receptor library was made with multiplex PCR. Sequencing instrument: Illumina HiSeq 2000. The TCR beta CDR3 regions were amplified from the RNA transcripts. The first round of RT-PCR for the TCR CDR3 was performed with the HTBI primer set and the Qiagen OneStep RT-PCR kit. The public reads were quality trimmed at Q25 with fastp and then assembled into clones with MiXCR by TCRdb, keeping productive beta chains. CDR3 protein duplicates are merged, each entry listing the most common genes and DNA. This sample gives under 350,000 distinct CDR3 sequences in total; 15% to 20% of them show up just once. The top ten clonotypes cover approximately 54% of the sample. Sequencing was carried out using blood. The receptors were sampled from a woman between 45 and 65 years old with Graves' hyperthyroidism.

This clonotype appeared many times. V and J are TRBV5-1 and TRBJ1-2; D is uncertain. V gave up 4 bases and J gave up 6 bases, with 10 bases separating them. This CDR3 is 12 amino acids long. CDR1 and CDR2 (germline): SGHRS, YFSETQ. The CDR3, as DNA: TGCGCCAGCAGCCCAGAAACAGATGGCTACACCTTC. It encodes CASSPETDGYTF.

In this sample, this clonotype turned up many times. This rearrangement joins TRBV28 to TRBJ2-7, with 7 bases lining up with TRBD1. The ends lost 5 bases at V and 6 bases at J; junction bases unmatched: 10. Germline-derived CDR1 and CDR2 are MDHEN and SYDVKM. The length of the CDR3 is 14 residues. CDR3: CASSPGTAVFEQYF. For the CDR3, the DNA is TGTGCCAGCAGTCCCGGGACAGCGGTTTTCGAGCAGTACTTC.

The chain recombines TRBV20-1 with TRBJ2-7; TRBD1 matches 8 bases. Looked up from germline, CDR1 is DFQATT and CDR2 is SNEGSKA (reference sequence). The CDR3 is 14 residues long. J lost 5 bases, V lost 5 bases, and 11 bases had no gene match. CDR3 residues: CSAQYRGAFDEQYF. The CDR3 DNA follows: TGCAGTGCTCAGTACAGGGGGGCTTTTGACGAGCAGTACTTC.

Concerning this clonotype: A much larger clone lies one base from this, so it may be a read error. The chain couples TRBV12-3 or TRBV12-4 to TRBJ2-1; TRBD2 might be the D (5 bases). Trimming removed 5 bases at V and 10 bases at J, with 12 bases between. The CDR3 is 12 amino acids. This CDR3 is CASSRTRHEQFF. CDR3 in DNA: TGTGCCAGCAGTCGGACTCGACACGAGCAGTTCTTC.

The rearrangement uses TRBV9 and TRBJ2-7, with 8 bases lining up with TRBD2. CDR3 length: 15 amino acids. CDR1 and CDR2 (germline): SGDLS, YYNGEE. The ends lost 0 bases at V and 2 bases at J; junction bases unmatched: 4. In DNA, the CDR3 is TGTGCCAGCAGCGTAGATGGTAGCGGGACCTACGAGCAGTACTTC. This encodes CASSVDGSGTYEQYF.

This clonotype has a count of ten or more. The gene calls are TRBV2 and TRBJ2-1; 13 bases map to TRBD2. Germline CDR1 is SNHLY and CDR2 is FYNNEI. The CDR3 length is 15 residues. Unmatched junction bases numbered 7, after V lost 7 bases and J lost 7 bases. The CDR3 reads CASIEGLAGQNEQFF. Written as DNA, the CDR3 is TGTGCCAGCATTGAGGGACTAGCGGGACAAAATGAGCAGTTCTTC.

This clonotype was counted between two and nine times. V gene TRBV20-1 combines with J gene TRBJ2-1; 7 positions agree with TRBD2. The CDR3 covers 17 residues. V was clipped by 0 bases and J by 0 bases; unmatched bases: 8. Germline lookup yields CDR1 DFQATT and CDR2 SNEGSKA (reference sequence). The CDR3 DNA reads as TGCAGTGCTAGAGATTTGGGGGGAGGGAGCTCCTACAATGAGCAGTTCTTC. Residues: CSARDLGGGSSYNEQFF.

The chain carries TRBV4-2 and TRBJ2-7, with a possible D match to TRBD2 (6 bases). V was clipped by 1 base and J by 0 bases, with 16 bases between them. The CDR3 totals 17 residues. Germline CDR1 and CDR2: LGHNA and YNFKEQ. The CDR3 DNA follows: TGTGCCAGCAGCCAAGGGTTTCGGCGGGGTTCCTCCTACGAGCAGTACTTC. Translating gives CASSQGFRRGSSYEQYF.

The CDR3 region is CASSDNGGRTEAFF. In DNA form, the CDR3 reads TGTGCCAGCAGTGACAACGGAGGTAGGACTGAAGCTTTCTTT. The chain joins TRBV2 to TRBJ1-1; D is undetermined. V lost 3 bases, J lost 5 bases, and 13 bases lay in between. The germline V gene has CDR1 SNHLY and CDR2 FYNNEI. The CDR3 sequence is 14 residues long.

V gene TRBV6-1 combines with J gene TRBJ1-1; 9 bases align to TRBD1. Germline lookup yields CDR1 MNHNS and CDR2 SASEGT. Losses at the gene ends were 5 bases for V and 3 bases for J; bases not matched to a gene: 1. The CDR3 sequence is 13 residues long. The CDR3 region is CASSTGGYTEAFF. The CDR3 nucleotides are TGTGCCAGCAGTACAGGGGGCTACACTGAAGCTTTCTTT.

This clonotype was seen a handful of times. This chain joins TRBV5-1 and TRBJ2-5; D may match TRBD1 or TRBD2 (5 bases each). This CDR3 spans 14 amino acids. Germline loops: CDR1 SGHRS, CDR2 YFSETQ. Trimming removed 7 bases from V and 3 bases from J, with 16 bases in between. This CDR3 is CASYEGPGEETQYF. In nucleotides, the CDR3 is TGCGCCAGCTACGAGGGACCCGGGGAAGAGACCCAGTACTTC.

This chain connects TRBV9 to TRBJ1-1, with D perhaps TRBD1 (5 bases). The CDR3 totals 16 residues. Trimming took off 1 base at V and 6 bases at J, with 19 bases between the two ends. Per the germline V gene, CDR1 is SGDLS and CDR2 is YYNGEE. In DNA, the CDR3 is TGTGCCAGCAGCGTACACCCCCAGGGTGTTATGTCTGAAGCTTTCTTT. It translates to CASSVHPQGVMSEAFF.

This clonotype was seen ten or more times. This chain joins TRBV2 and TRBJ2-7, with 8 bases that match TRBD2. V lost 8 bases and J lost 0; bases outside the gene matches: 6. Germline CDR1 and CDR2: SNHLY and FYNNEI. The length of the CDR3 is 14 residues. CDR3 bases: TGTGCCAGCCAAACTAGCGGCACCTCCTACGAGCAGTACTTC. This sequence encodes CASQTSGTSYEQYF.

This clonotype was counted many times. V and J are TRBV29-1 and TRBJ2-5; 10 bases are a match to TRBD1. The junction had 11 bases not matched to a gene; V was cut back by 5 bases and J by 5 bases. CDR3 length equals 15 residues. Germline values: CDR1 SQVTM, CDR2 ANQGSEA. The CDR3 DNA reads as TGCAGCGTTATCTGGGACAGGGGTTCGCAGGAGACCCAGTACTTC. Translating it yields CSVIWDRGSQETQYF.

At least ten counts were recorded for this clonotype. V is TRBV11-2 and J is TRBJ2-1; D gene unclear. V shed 5 bases and J shed 1 base, with 21 bases lying between them. This CDR3 comprises 18 residues. Germline values: CDR1 SGHAT, CDR2 FQNNGV. Written as DNA, the CDR3 is TGTGCCAGCAGCCAAGTAGCCGACGGGCTGGTATCCTACAATGAGCAGTTCTTC. It encodes CASSQVADGLVSYNEQFF.

The chain recombines TRBV4-1 with TRBJ1-1; D not resolved. CDR1 is MGHRA, CDR2 YSYEKL, per germline. CDR3 length equals 15 residues. V was clipped by 7 bases and J by 0 bases, with 15 bases between them. The CDR3 reads CASTTLQNLNTEAFF. CDR3 bases: TGCGCCAGCACCACCCTACAGAATCTGAACACTGAAGCTTTCTTT.

The rearrangement uses TRBV29-1 and TRBJ2-5; TRBD1 is a possible D gene (6 bases). This CDR3 has 14 residues. Germline V gene sequence: CDR1 SQVTM, CDR2 ANQGSEA. V lost 6 bases and J lost 5, with 19 bases in between. In nucleotides, the CDR3 is TGCAGCGTACGCCGGGACACAAACTCCGAGACCCAGTACTTC. It encodes CSVRRDTNSETQYF.

The CDR3 sequence: CATRPGQGAYEQYV. Here the CDR3 DNA reads TGTGCCACCCGCCCGGGACAGGGGGCCTACGAGCAGTACGTC. J is TRBJ2-7 and V is TRBV10-3; 11 nucleotides line up with TRBD1. The CDR3 length is 14 residues. The germline V gene has CDR1 ENHRY and CDR2 SYGVKD. V shed 10 bases and J 2 bases; nucleotides not matched to a gene: 7.

With regard to this clonotype: Since a much larger clone is just one base distant, this may be a read error. The J gene is TRBJ2-1, the V gene TRBV11-2; D is undetermined. The CDR3 sequence is 14 residues long. In germline, CDR1 is SGHAT, CDR2 FQNNGV. In nucleotides, the CDR3 is TGTGCCAACAGCCTATGGGGTCCTTACAATGAGCAGTTCTTC. Encoded protein: CANSLWGPYNEQFF.

This clonotype was found many times. This rearrangement joins TRBV6-1 to TRBJ1-2, with TRBD1 as a possible D gene (5 bases). The germline V gene has CDR1 MNHNS and CDR2 SASEGT. The CDR3 runs to 12 residues. The V end was cut by 7 bases, the J end by 8 bases, with 14 bases between. This CDR3 is CASTGTAVGYTF. In nucleotides, the CDR3 is TGTGCCAGCACAGGGACGGCTGTGGGCTACACCTTC.